This T cell receptor (beta chain) was sequenced for a study of CD8+ T cells in alopecia areata. Study overall: Twice a day, 5 to 10 mg of oral tofacitinib was administered to treated patients. Study-wide findings and caveats: Patients displayed less clarity in TCR sharing than mice, a finding possibly related to HLA. Relative to normal scalp, lesional scalp, especially alopecia totalis/universalis, showed higher clonality.

Once RNA had been extracted, it was reverse transcribed into cDNA to act as the sequencing template. Measured with immunoSEQ multiplex PCR; TCRdb has only the in-frame clones, and not every one. The sample lists 180,000 or so clones; around 64% were seen once. The CDR3 has 16 amino acids. CDR1 is SGHAT and CDR2 is FQNNGV in the germline V gene. The J segment lost 4 bases and the V segment lost 5 bases, leaving 11 bases of the junction unmatched. Details on this clone: Its specificity is not known.

The chain links TRBV11-2 to TRBJ2-3; 8 positions match TRBD1. Sequencing was performed on CD8+ T cells sorted from blood, taken at week 0. This sequence originates from a human donor with alopecia areata. The CDR3 reads CASSTRRQGRSDTQYF. DNA for the CDR3: TGTGCCAGCAGCACTAGACGACAGGGGAGGTCAGATACGCAGTATTTT.